The next 4 T cell receptor beta chains were all read from a single sample in a study of T cell repertoires in cytomegalovirus infection. TCRdb called the reads again in MiXCR, with one record for every CDR3 protein. The table records 550,000 to 850,000 distinct CDR3 sequences, around a third of them present only once. The antigens for these receptors are not known. The sample in question was cultured PBMCs, obtained from culture after CMV antigen stimulation. The receptors come from a human donor in good health (CMV status not recorded). Some clones in this sample may be carry-over from other donors' samples.

This clonotype appeared a few times. This chain links TRBV12-3 or TRBV12-4 with TRBJ2-5, with D hard to call. V was cut by 2 bases and J by 3 bases, with 10 bases left in between. This CDR3 has 14 residues. The CDR3 DNA reads as TGTGCCAGCAGTTTATCCCCACAGAAAGAGACCCAGTACTTC. This encodes CASSLSPQKETQYF.

At least ten counts were recorded for this clonotype. CDR3 loop: CASSPSLPGGGETQYF. In DNA form, the CDR3 reads TGTGCCAGCAGCCCAAGCCTCCCGGGGGGCGGAGAGACCCAGTACTTC. The chain has TRBV7-2 and TRBJ2-5, with TRBD2 as a possible D gene (7 bases). This CDR3 contains 16 residues. CDR1 and CDR2 (germline): SGHTA, FQGNSA. Trimming left V 5 bases short and J 4 bases short, with 20 bases between.

The V and J genes are TRBV6-2 or TRBV6-3 and TRBJ1-2; D is unclear. The germline V gene has CDR1 MNHEY and CDR2 SVGEGT. V lost 6 bases to trimming and J lost 8 bases, with 16 bases between them. This CDR3 has 13 amino acids. CDR3 region: CASSLPTIGGYTF. The CDR3 DNA reads TGTGCCAGCAGCCTTCCAACGATTGGCGGCTACACCTTC.

The chain joins TRBV7-8 to TRBJ2-7, with D possibly matching TRBD1 (7 bases). Deletions cut 7 bases from V and 0 bases from J, with 13 bases between. CDR3 size: 14 residues. Germline CDR1 is SGHVS and CDR2 is FQNEAQ. The CDR3 is CASTRQGGSYEQYF. CDR3 in DNA: TGTGCCAGCACCCGACAGGGAGGCTCCTACGAGCAGTACTTC.